This T cell receptor beta chain was recorded in a study of blood T cell repertoires in COVID-19. Study details: Samples of COVID-19 (acute and convalescent) were obtained from the United States, Italy and Spain. T cells, B-cell-depleted T cells, or PBMCs provided the cDNA or gDNA that served as material.

The V end was cut by 2 bases, the J end by 9 bases, with 23 bases between. Looked up from germline, CDR1 is MNHEY and CDR2 is SVGEGT. The CDR3 covers 17 residues. The repertoire was sequenced with immunoSEQ multiplex PCR; TCRdb's copy has only in-frame clones and lacks some. The table lists 100,000 to 120,000 clones, 87% of them singletons, with approximately 5% in the top ten. This clone occurred a few times. V is TRBV6-2 or TRBV6-3 and J is TRBJ2-1; the D is unclear. Input material: peripheral blood. The receptor comes from a human donor in a cohort sampled during active COVID-19. CDR3 coding DNA: TGTGCCAGCAGTTACCGCCGACCGAGACATCCTGATTTTGAGCAGTTCTTC. It encodes CASSYRRPRHPDFEQFF.